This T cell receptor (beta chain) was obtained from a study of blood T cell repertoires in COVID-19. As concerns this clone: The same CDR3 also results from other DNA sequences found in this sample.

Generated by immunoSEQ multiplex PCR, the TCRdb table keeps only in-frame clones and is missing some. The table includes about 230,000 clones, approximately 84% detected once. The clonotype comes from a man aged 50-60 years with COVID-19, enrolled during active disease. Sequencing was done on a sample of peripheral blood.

The CDR3 here is CASSLGQGTDTQYF. Here the CDR3 DNA reads TGTGCCAGCAGCTTAGGCCAGGGGACGGATACGCAGTATTTT. V is TRBV7-2 and J is TRBJ2-3; a weak D match, TRBD1 (6 bases). V dropped 1 base and J dropped 6 bases, with 11 bases sitting between them. The germline V gene encodes CDR1 SGHTA and CDR2 FQGNSA. This CDR3 is built from 14 residues. Combining the CDR3 with reference TRBV7-2 and TRBJ2-3 gives the whole variable domain GAGVSQSPSNKVTEKGKDVELRCDPISGHTALYWYRQSLGQGLEFLIYFQGNSAPDKSGLPSDRFSAERTGGSVSTLTIQRTQQEDSAVYLCASSLGQGTDTQYFGPGTRLTVL.